The 7 T cell receptor beta chains below come from one sample, sequenced in a study of blood T cell repertoires in COVID-19. Generated by immunoSEQ multiplex PCR, the TCRdb table keeps only in-frame clones and is missing some. The table includes around 310,000 clones, over 80% detected once. Sequenced sample: PBMCs or T cells enriched from blood (not recorded which). The source is a young man who had recovered from COVID-19.

V gene TRBV10-3 combines with J gene TRBJ1-3; D may be TRBD1 (5 bases). V was cut by 6 bases and J by 1 base, with 7 bases left in between. The germline gives CDR1 ENHRY, CDR2 SYGVKD. CDR3 size: 13 residues. Here the CDR3 reads CAIRGPSGNTIYF. In DNA, the CDR3 is TGTGCCATCAGGGGGCCATCTGGAAACACCATATATTTT.

The chain recombines TRBV19 with TRBJ1-2; D is unclear. The CDR3 is 14 amino acids. The V and J ends lost 6 bases and 3 bases respectively, with 14 bases between them. Germline CDR1 reads LNHDA; CDR2 reads SQIVND (reference sequence). The DNA for the CDR3 is TGTGCCAGTAGCGATAAACGGGAGGACTATGGCTACACCTTC. Translation: CASSDKREDYGYTF.

The chain joins TRBV7-9 to TRBJ1-5, with D hard to call. The CDR3 contains 14 residues. Trimming removed 1 base at V and 1 base at J, with 5 bases between. Germline-derived CDR1 and CDR2 are SEHNR and FQNEAQ (reference sequence). CDR3 DNA: TGTGCCAGCAGCTTAGATAAAAGCAATCAGCCCCAGCATTTT. Its translation is CASSLDKSNQPQHF.

This clone is a singleton in its sample. The chain is built from TRBV2 and TRBJ2-3, with a tentative D call TRBD2 (6 bases). CDR3 length equals 16 residues. Trimming stripped 1 base from V and 1 base from J, with 12 bases between. Germline-derived CDR1 and CDR2 are SNHLY and FYNNEI. The chain's CDR3 is CASSEGGTLRTDTQYF. In DNA form, the CDR3 reads TGTGCCAGCAGTGAAGGGGGGACTTTACGCACAGATACGCAGTATTTT. Drawing the rest from reference TRBV2 and TRBJ2-3, the complete variable domain is EPEVTQTPSHQVTQMGQEVILRCVPISNHLYFYWYRQILGQKVEFLVSFYNNEISEKSEIFDDQFSVERPDGSNFTLKIRSTKLEDSAMYFCASSEGGTLRTDTQYFGPGTRLTVL.

The rearrangement uses TRBV9 and TRBJ1-1; D not certain. The CDR3 consists of 15 residues. The germline V gene encodes CDR1 SGDLS and CDR2 YYNGEE. V lost 0 bases, J lost 1 base, and 10 bases lay in between. DNA for the CDR3: TGTGCCAGCAGCGTAGAGGCGGCAGCGAACACTGAAGCTTTCTTT. Its translation: CASSVEAAANTEAFF.

This clone was seen once. The rearrangement uses TRBV7-9 and TRBJ2-2, with D possibly TRBD1 on 6 matching bases. There are 16 residues in the CDR3. Trimming left V 5 bases short and J 0 bases short, with 13 bases between. Germline V gene sequence: CDR1 SEHNR, CDR2 FQNEAQ (reference sequence). CDR3 protein: CASSNRTGPNTGELFF. CDR3 nucleotide sequence: TGTGCCAGCAGCAACCGAACAGGGCCGAACACCGGGGAGCTGTTTTTT.

Of note for this clone: The junction differs from germline at one of its ends, possibly a read error. The rearrangement uses TRBV3-1 (or the pseudogene TRBV3-2) and TRBJ2-7; TRBD1 might be the D (6 bases). From germline, CDR1 is LGHDT and CDR2 YNNKEL (reference sequence). CDR3 length: 12 residues. CDR3 region: CASSLNHRDTSF. CDR3 DNA sequence: TGTGCCAGCAGCCTAAATCATCGGGACACTTCTTTC.